Shown below are 27 T cell receptor beta chains from a single sample sequenced in a study of T cell repertoires in cytomegalovirus infection. TCRdb re-derived calls from the reads in MiXCR, one entry per CDR3 protein. The sample records roughly 720,000 distinct CDR3 sequences, approximately 34% being singletons. Specimen: PBMCs. Source of these receptors: a human donor in good health (CMV status not recorded). Some clones in this sample may be carry-over from other donors' samples.

The chain employs TRBV20-1 and TRBJ2-7, with 9 bases fitting TRBD2. The germline V gene has CDR1 DFQATT and CDR2 SNEGSKA (reference sequence). This CDR3 contains 16 residues. V dropped 1 base and J dropped 4; count of bases not matched to a gene: 11. CDR3 sequence: CSARASASGKGYEQYF. CDR3 nucleotides: TGCAGTGCTAGAGCTTCGGCTAGCGGGAAGGGTTACGAGCAGTACTTC.

This clonotype was found a few times. The chain is built from TRBV15 and TRBJ1-2; D not resolved. Looked up from germline, CDR1 is LNHNV and CDR2 is YYDKDF (reference sequence). The CDR3 consists of 15 residues. Trimming took off 0 bases at V and 4 bases at J, with 12 bases between the two ends. The CDR3 is CATSRDRGAGYGYTF. The CDR3, as DNA: TGTGCCACCAGCAGAGATCGGGGTGCTGGCTATGGCTACACCTTC.

This chain links TRBV4-1 with TRBJ1-4; a weak D match, TRBD1 (5 bases). Deletions cut 1 base from V and 8 bases from J, with 14 bases between. Germline V gene data show CDR1 as MGHRA and CDR2 as YSYEKL. This CDR3 spans 15 amino acids. This CDR3 is CASSQVEGAREKLFF. The CDR3 nucleotides read TGCGCCAGCAGCCAAGTAGAAGGGGCGCGGGAAAAACTGTTTTTT.

This clonotype was detected only a few times. The chain combines TRBV7-9 with TRBJ2-7; no firm D call. Germline V gives CDR1 SEHNR, CDR2 FQNEAQ (reference sequence). This CDR3 contains 14 residues. Trimming removed 3 bases from V and 4 bases from J, with 13 bases in between. CDR3 protein: CASSFPGVVYEQYF. CDR3 in DNA: TGTGCCAGCAGCTTCCCAGGAGTCGTGTACGAGCAGTACTTC.

This clonotype has more than one count but fewer than ten. The chain has TRBV6-1 and TRBJ1-1; D might be TRBD1 (5 bases). This CDR3 has 14 amino acids. The ends were cut back, 4 bases at V and 5 bases at J, with 14 bases in the middle. Per the germline V gene, CDR1 is MNHNS and CDR2 is SASEGT. The CDR3 nucleotides are TGTGCCAGCAGTGCGGAGGGGTCTGGAACTGAAGCTTTCTTT. It is translated as CASSAEGSGTEAFF.

This sequence joins TRBV6-1 and TRBJ2-5; D is ambiguous. CDR1 and CDR2 (germline): MNHNS, SASEGT. The CDR3 loop spans 14 amino acids. Trimming pared 6 bases from V and 2 bases from J, leaving 13 bases between. The CDR3 sequence is CASSPSGRQETQYF. The DNA for the CDR3 is TGTGCCAGCAGCCCCAGTGGCAGGCAAGAGACCCAGTACTTC.

This clonotype was seen a handful of times. This sequence joins TRBV12-3 or TRBV12-4 and TRBJ1-2; the D is unclear. The CDR3 sequence is 13 residues long. V lost 3 bases and J lost 7, with 12 bases in between. CDR3 loop: CASSFRVLGGYTF. The DNA of the CDR3 is TGTGCCAGCAGTTTTAGGGTGCTGGGTGGCTACACCTTC.

The chain carries TRBV14 and TRBJ1-1, with D maybe TRBD1 (5 bases). Per germline, CDR1 SGHDN and CDR2 FVKESK. CDR3 length: 14 amino acids. The V and J ends lost 4 bases and 5 bases respectively, with 14 bases between them. The DNA for the CDR3 is TGTGCCAGCAGCCCCCAGCCGTGGGGGACTGAAGCTTTCTTT. It codes for CASSPQPWGTEAFF.

This CDR3 reads CAWSADQTQYF. CDR3 bases: TGTGCCTGGAGTGCTGACCAGACCCAGTACTTC. V is TRBV30 and J is TRBJ2-5; D gene uncertain. Trimming removed 1 base at V and 6 bases at J, with 6 bases between. Germline assignment: CDR1 GTSNPN and CDR2 SVGIG (reference sequence). The length of the CDR3 is 11 residues.

The V call is TRBV7-2, the J call TRBJ1-1; a weak D match, TRBD1 (5 bases). The CDR3 runs to 16 residues. V lost 2 bases, J lost 0 bases, and 13 bases lay in between. Per germline, CDR1 SGHTA and CDR2 FQGNSA. CDR3 protein: CASSLTRVLVNTEAFF. For the CDR3, the DNA is TGTGCCAGCAGCTTAACCAGGGTCCTCGTGAACACTGAAGCTTTCTTT.

This sequence joins TRBV9 and TRBJ2-5, with D perhaps assigned TRBD1 or TRBD2 (5 bases each). From germline, CDR1 is SGDLS and CDR2 YYNGEE. V lost 3 bases, J lost 4 bases, and 16 bases lay in between. CDR3 length: 15 amino acids. The CDR3 here is CASSGSGTPVETQYF. DNA for the CDR3: TGTGCCAGCAGCGGATCCGGGACGCCTGTAGAGACCCAGTACTTC.

This clonotype was seen repeatedly, ten times or more. This chain links TRBV28 with TRBJ2-7, with D perhaps TRBD1 (5 bases). The CDR3 consists of 14 residues. CDR1 MDHEN and CDR2 SYDVKM come from the germline V gene. The V end was cut by 5 bases, the J end by 2 bases, with 13 bases between. The CDR3 nucleotides read TGTGCCAGCAGTATCCAGGGCTTCACCTACGAGCAGTACTTC. Encoded protein: CASSIQGFTYEQYF.

V usage is TRBV7-2 and J usage is TRBJ1-5; the D is unclear. V lost 5 bases and J lost 4, with 15 bases in between. CDR3 size: 15 residues. Germline CDR1 is SGHTA and CDR2 is FQGNSA. CDR3 protein: CASSPTALSNQPQHF. CDR3 nucleotides: TGTGCCAGCAGCCCGACCGCCTTGAGTAATCAGCCCCAGCATTTT.

Only a few counts were recorded for this clonotype. The chain carries TRBV7-6 and TRBJ1-1; 11 bases align to TRBD1. With V trimmed by 5 bases and J by 6 bases, 5 bases remained unmatched. The germline V gene encodes CDR1 SGHVS and CDR2 FNYEAQ. The CDR3 has 14 residues. The CDR3, as DNA: TGTGCCAGCAGCGGACAGGGGGCGCCCCCTGAAGCTTTCTTT. Translation: CASSGQGAPPEAFF.

This clonotype was recorded a few times. This sequence joins TRBV6-2 or TRBV6-3 and TRBJ1-1; 7 positions match TRBD1. The CDR3 has 11 amino acids. Losses at the gene ends were 5 bases for V and 8 bases for J; bases not matched to a gene: 2. Per germline, CDR1 MNHEY and CDR2 SVGEGT. CDR3: CASSTQGEAFF. The CDR3 DNA follows: TGTGCCAGCAGTACACAGGGGGAAGCTTTCTTT.

The V call is TRBV6-1, the J call TRBJ2-1, with D possibly TRBD2 on 6 matching bases. CDR1 is MNHNS and CDR2 is SASEGT in the germline V gene. Trimming removed 0 bases at V and 4 bases at J, with 13 bases between. The CDR3 loop spans 16 amino acids. The CDR3 nucleotides are TGTGCCAGCAGTGAAGCGGAGGGAGTCTGGTACAATGAGCAGTTCTTC. It codes for CASSEAEGVWYNEQFF.

This chain links TRBV5-1 with TRBJ2-7; D perhaps matches TRBD1 (5 bases). In germline, CDR1 is SGHRS, CDR2 YFSETQ. The length of the CDR3 is 14 residues. V lost 0 bases and J lost 3, with 10 bases in between. CDR3 DNA sequence: TGCGCCAGCAGCTTGGTTCCTAGGGGCTACGAGCAGTACTTC. Encoded protein: CASSLVPRGYEQYF.

About this clonotype itself: The junction differs from germline at one of its ends, possibly a read error. Written as DNA, the CDR3 is TGTGCCAGCAGCCACGGGGGCAGGGAGGATTCACCCCTCCACTTT. This gives the protein CASSHGGREDSPLHF. This chain links TRBV4-1 with TRBJ1-6; TRBD1 might be the D (6 bases). Germline V gene data show CDR1 as MGHRA and CDR2 as YSYEKL. The CDR3 sequence is 15 residues long.

V usage is TRBV25-1 and J usage is TRBJ2-3, with TRBD2 matching over 15 bases. CDR1 is MGHDK and CDR2 is SYGVNS in the germline V gene. V was pared by 5 bases and J by 6 bases, with 18 bases of the junction left unmatched. The CDR3 extends over 20 amino acids. The CDR3 DNA sequence: TGTGCCAGCAGTCCCCGGACTAGCGGGAGGGAGCGTGGTGAGACCGATACGCAGTATTTT. Protein: CASSPRTSGRERGETDTQYF.

To note about this clonotype: The junction shows a germline mismatch at one end, possibly a read error. The chain is built from TRBV27 and TRBJ1-6; 7 bases line up with TRBD1. CDR1 and CDR2 from the germline V gene are MNHEY and SMNVEV (reference sequence). The CDR3 loop spans 14 amino acids. The CDR3 bases are TGTGCCAGCAGTAAGACAGGGAGGAATTCACCCCTCCCCTTT. This encodes CASSKTGRNSPLPF.

In the case of this clonotype: This may stem from a read error, because a much larger clone lies one nucleotide away. This chain uses TRBV7-6 with TRBJ1-3; D call uncertain. This CDR3 region has 14 residues. CDR1 and CDR2 from the germline V gene are SGHVS and FNYEAQ. CDR3 coding DNA: TGTGCCAGCAGCTTAGAAGGCTCTGGAAACACCCTATATTTT. It encodes CASSLEGSGNTLYF.

This clonotype was seen a few times. This chain connects TRBV7-6 to TRBJ2-1, with D perhaps assigned TRBD1 or TRBD2 (6 bases each). The CDR3 is 21 amino acids. Trimming took 5 bases from V and 4 from J, leaving 33 bases between them. Germline V gene lookup returns CDR1 SGHVS and CDR2 FNYEAQ. CDR3 nucleotide sequence: TGTGCCAGCAGCGTCACCTTCTCGGGGGCCCCCGCCCCATTCCGGTACAATGAGCAGTTCTTC. As protein: CASSVTFSGAPAPFRYNEQFF.

The chain combines TRBV7-2 with TRBJ2-3; 13 nucleotides line up with TRBD2. The CDR3 is made up of 16 amino acids. CDR1 is SGHTA and CDR2 is FQGNSA in the germline V gene. The junction had 3 bases not matched to a gene; V was cut back by 0 bases and J by 6 bases. CDR3 nucleotide sequence: TGTGCCAGCAGCTTAGCACTAGCGGGGGGGGTGGATACGCAGTATTTT. This codes for CASSLALAGGVDTQYF.

This CDR3 is CASSPLNWHEQYF. The DNA for the CDR3 is TGTGCCAGTAGTCCTCTGAATTGGCACGAGCAGTACTTC. The genes are TRBV19 and TRBJ2-7; no reliable D call. Germline assignment: CDR1 LNHDA and CDR2 SQIVND (reference sequence). The CDR3 sequence is 13 residues long. V was shortened by 5 bases and J by 5 bases, with 13 bases between the two germline ends.

This rearrangement joins TRBV19 to TRBJ2-3; TRBD2 agrees at 8 bases. Trimming at V came to 5 bases and at J to 3 bases, leaving 13 bases not matched to a gene. This CDR3 spans 17 amino acids. Germline loops: CDR1 LNHDA, CDR2 SQIVND (reference sequence). CDR3 sequence reads: CASSGRAVGGATDTQYF. Written as DNA, the CDR3 is TGTGCCAGTAGTGGCCGGGCTGTCGGGGGGGCGACAGATACGCAGTATTTT.

The gene calls are TRBV24-1 and TRBJ2-1; 8 nucleotides line up with TRBD1. After removal of 1 base from V and 2 bases from J, the junction contained 9 bases not matched to a gene. There are 18 residues in the CDR3. Germline assignment: CDR1 KGHDR and CDR2 SFDVKD. The CDR3 protein is CATSDFTSGQGTYNEQFF. The CDR3 nucleotides are TGTGCCACCAGTGATTTTACCTCCGGACAGGGAACCTACAATGAGCAGTTCTTC.

This clonotype appeared once. This may come from a read error, since a much larger clone is one base off. The chain uses TRBV7-8 and TRBJ1-5; D perhaps matches TRBD1 (6 bases). Trimming took off 4 bases at V and 5 bases at J, with 12 bases between the two ends. The germline V gene encodes CDR1 SGHVS and CDR2 FQNEAQ. The CDR3 runs to 14 residues. This CDR3 reads CASSSSRGYQPQHF. Written as DNA, the CDR3 is TGTGCCAGCAGCTCGTCCAGGGGCTATCAGCCCCAGCATTTT. Filled out from reference TRBV7-8 and TRBJ1-5, the complete variable domain reads GAGVSQSPRYKVAKRGQDVALRCDPISGHVSLFWYQQALGQGPEFLTYFQNEAQLDKSGLPSDRFFAERPEGSVSTLKIQRTQQEDSAVYLCASSSSRGYQPQHFGDGTRLSIL.